These 21 T cell receptor beta chains originate from one sample sequenced in a study of T-cell memory formation after mild COVID-19. TCRdb ran MiXCR on the 5' RACE reads and lists one entry per CDR3 protein. The sample holds about 130,000 distinct CDR3 sequences, about a sixth seen once. Sequences were obtained from PBMCs or a T cell subset sorted from them (not recorded which). These receptors were taken from a man between 18 and 29 years old who had mild COVID-19 (a few samples of this study predate the infection). Cell type and time point are not known.

The sample holds many counts of this clonotype. The chain uses TRBV27 and TRBJ2-5; D is unclear. The V end lost 6 bases, the J end lost 5 bases, and 10 bases lay between the germline ends. The germline V gene encodes CDR1 MNHEY and CDR2 SMNVEV (reference sequence). The CDR3 is made up of 12 amino acids. The DNA for the CDR3 is TGTGCCAGCAGGGGCCTCTTGGAGACCCAGTACTTC. It codes for CASRGLLETQYF.

This clonotype was counted a few times. The J gene is TRBJ1-6, the V gene TRBV4-2; weak D call: TRBD1 (6 bases). This CDR3 is built from 17 residues. V lost 0 bases to trimming and J lost 8 bases, with 17 bases between them. Per germline, CDR1 LGHNA and CDR2 YNFKEQ. CDR3 region: CASSQDGGGVGDSPLHF. The CDR3 DNA reads TGTGCCAGCAGCCAAGATGGGGGCGGGGTGGGAGATTCACCCCTCCACTTT.

The genes are TRBV5-1 and TRBJ2-3; possible D gene TRBD2, 6 bases. This CDR3 has 13 amino acids. Trimming removed 4 bases from V and 6 bases from J, with 12 bases in between. CDR1 SGHRS and CDR2 YFSETQ come from the germline V gene. The CDR3 nucleotides are TGCGCCAGCAGCCCCCGGAGCGGGGATACGCAGTATTTT. Translation gives CASSPRSGDTQYF.

In the case of this clonotype: A read error may produce the germline difference seen at one junction end. CDR3 amino acids: CASSPGTGTNEKLFF. The CDR3 DNA reads as TGTGCAAGCAGCCCCGGGACAGGGACTAATGAAAAACTGTTTTTT. V usage is TRBV7-9 and J usage is TRBJ1-4; the match to TRBD1 covers 9 bases. This CDR3 has 15 residues. CDR1 is SEHNR and CDR2 is FQNEAQ in the germline V gene (reference sequence).

V and J are TRBV12-3 or TRBV12-4 and TRBJ1-1; D is perhaps TRBD1 (5 bases). The CDR3 is 16 residues long. Trimming stripped 2 bases from V and 4 bases from J, with 17 bases between. In DNA, the CDR3 is TGTGCCAGCAGTTTATCAGGGTCGGGGTCAGCCACTGAAGCTTTCTTT. Residues: CASSLSGSGSATEAFF.

The chain recombines TRBV7-2 with TRBJ1-3, with TRBD1 as a possible D gene (5 bases). The CDR3 consists of 16 residues. With 2 bases removed from V and 3 bases from J, the gap between germline ends came to 14 bases. Germline lookup yields CDR1 SGHTA and CDR2 FQGNSA. This chain's CDR3 is CASSLTGVAYGNTIYF. The CDR3 nucleotides read TGTGCCAGCAGCTTAACGGGGGTAGCTTATGGAAACACCATATATTTT.

This clonotype was observed a few times. The gene calls are TRBV12-3 or TRBV12-4 and TRBJ2-1, with 7 bases fitting TRBD2. The CDR3 consists of 13 residues. V gave up 11 bases and J gave up 12 bases; unmatched junction bases: 16. CDR3 residues: CAPTVGLGGWQFF. The CDR3, as DNA: TGTGCCCCAACCGTAGGACTAGGCGGTTGGCAGTTCTTC.

This clonotype has only a few counts. The J gene is TRBJ1-3, the V gene TRBV6-5; no reliable D call. Trimming took 5 bases from V and 2 from J, leaving 13 bases between them. Germline V CDR1 and CDR2: MNHEY, SVGAGI. CDR3 length: 15 amino acids. CDR3 DNA: TGTGCCAGCAGTCGCCCGGGCAATCCTGGAAACACCATATATTTT. This translates into CASSRPGNPGNTIYF.

In this sample, this clonotype turned up a few times. The chain employs TRBV5-4 and TRBJ1-6; D not certain. V was trimmed by 5 bases and J by 8 bases, leaving 20 bases between them. Germline-derived CDR1 and CDR2 are SGHNT and YYREEE (reference sequence). This CDR3 region has 16 residues. The CDR3 region has the DNA TGTGCCAGCAGTCCAGACGGCAGCGCCCGGGATTCACCCCTCCACTTT. This codes for CASSPDGSARDSPLHF.

This clonotype showed up just a few times. The chain joins TRBV9 to TRBJ2-3; perhaps TRBD2 as D (7 bases). V gave up 3 bases and J gave up 6 bases, with 23 bases separating them. Germline CDR1 reads SGDLS; CDR2 reads YYNGEE. The CDR3 has 17 residues. The CDR3: CASSDGDGGGAGDTQYF. The CDR3 DNA sequence: TGTGCCAGCAGCGACGGAGATGGAGGGGGGGCCGGGGATACGCAGTATTTT.

The J gene is TRBJ2-5, the V gene TRBV7-3; maybe TRBD2 (6 bases). Germline V gives CDR1 SGHTA, CDR2 FQGTGA. V lost 0 bases and J 2 bases, leaving 7 bases between the germline ends. The CDR3 runs to 14 residues. This CDR3 reads CASSLTAGQETQYF. As DNA, the CDR3 is TGTGCCAGCAGCTTAACGGCGGGGCAAGAGACCCAGTACTTC.

The table lists this clonotype with a few counts. This chain connects TRBV12-3 or TRBV12-4 to TRBJ1-1; TRBD1 matches 8 bases. The trim removed 5 bases at V and 3 bases at J, leaving 5 bases unmatched. This CDR3 region has 14 residues. In DNA form, the CDR3 reads TGTGCCAGCAGTAACAGGGGGTTGGACACTGAAGCTTTCTTT. As protein: CASSNRGLDTEAFF.

This chain links TRBV6-2 or TRBV6-3 with TRBJ1-2; 9 bases are shared with TRBD1. The CDR3 consists of 17 residues. After removal of 8 bases from V and 4 bases from J, the junction contained 17 bases not matched to a gene. Germline CDR1 and CDR2: MNHEY and SVGEGT. For the CDR3, the DNA is TGTGCCAGCGGACAACAGGGGGCCCCGGATTTCATCTATGGCTACACCTTC. Translated: CASGQQGAPDFIYGYTF.

The rearrangement uses TRBV2 and TRBJ1-5; D is undetermined. In germline, CDR1 is SNHLY, CDR2 FYNNEI. This CDR3 spans 13 amino acids. The germline V and J ends were trimmed by 3 bases and 7 bases, with 10 bases remaining between them. CDR3 in DNA: TGTGCCAGCAGTGAGGGGAATGGACAGCCCCAGCATTTT. This translates into CASSEGNGQPQHF.

The chain combines TRBV5-1 with TRBJ2-5; TRBD1 agrees at 8 bases. The CDR3 contains 15 residues. CDR1 and CDR2 from the germline V gene are SGHRS and YFSETQ. The V gene end was trimmed by 3 bases and the J gene end by 5 bases; junction bases not matched to a gene: 9. DNA for the CDR3: TGCGCCAGCAGCTGGGGGACAGGACGTAGGGAGACCCAGTACTTC. Protein product: CASSWGTGRRETQYF.

The V and J genes are TRBV6-5 and TRBJ2-1; possibly TRBD1 for D (6 bases). The CDR3 runs 15 residues. The germline CDR1 and CDR2 sequences are MNHEY and SVGAGI. Trimming pared 6 bases from V and 4 bases from J, leaving 16 bases between. CDR3 DNA sequence: TGTGCCAGCAGCCCCGGGACACGGAGTTACAATGAGCAGTTCTTC. It yields the protein CASSPGTRSYNEQFF.

The CDR3 bases are TGTGCCAGCAGCTTAGGGGATTGGGTCGGAAATTCACCCCTCCACTTT. This sequence encodes CASSLGDWVGNSPLHF. The chain couples TRBV7-9 to TRBJ1-6; D is unresolved. V gave up 1 base and J gave up 7 bases, with 14 bases separating them. This CDR3 is 16 amino acids long. Per the germline V gene, CDR1 is SEHNR and CDR2 is FQNEAQ (reference sequence). Complete variable domain (other parts from reference TRBV7-9 and TRBJ1-6): DTGVSQNPRHKITKRGQNVTFRCDPISEHNRLYWYRQTLGQGPEFLTYFQNEAQLEKSRLLSDRFSAERPKGSFSTLEIQRTEQGDSAMYLCASSLGDWVGNSPLHFGNGTRLTVT.

J is TRBJ2-7 and V is TRBV3-1, with D perhaps assigned TRBD1 or TRBD2 (5 bases each). The V end lost 4 bases, the J end lost 2 bases, and 9 bases lay between the germline ends. The CDR3 is made up of 13 amino acids. Germline V gene data show CDR1 as LGHDT and CDR2 as YNNKEL (reference sequence). CDR3 bases: TGTGCCAGCAGCCCGTTGGGGGCCTACGAGCAGTACTTC. It translates to CASSPLGAYEQYF.

The chain carries TRBV5-5 and TRBJ1-2; D is undetermined. There are 14 residues in the CDR3. The germline gives CDR1 SGHKS, CDR2 YYEKEE (reference sequence). Trimming removed 0 bases from V and 4 bases from J, with 10 bases in between. The CDR3 region is CASSLGQESYGYTF. For the CDR3, the DNA is TGTGCCAGCAGCTTGGGTCAGGAGTCCTATGGCTACACCTTC.

CDR3 in amino acids: CASSRQGGDTQYF. The CDR3 DNA reads TGTGCCAGCAGCCGACAGGGTGGTGATACGCAGTATTTT. The chain couples TRBV3-1 to TRBJ2-3, with TRBD1 identical over 7 bases. V trimming: 4 bases; J trimming: 6 bases; junction bases outside the gene matches: 4. The CDR3 covers 13 residues. Germline V gene lookup returns CDR1 LGHDT and CDR2 YNNKEL (reference sequence).

There are many counts of this clonotype. The rearrangement joins TRBV6-5 to TRBJ2-7; 10 bases fit TRBD1. The V and J ends lost 7 bases and 4 bases, in that order; junction bases with no gene match: 4. The CDR3 extends over 13 amino acids. CDR1 MNHEY and CDR2 SVGAGI come from the germline V gene. The CDR3 DNA follows: TGTGCCAGCAATAGACAGGGGGCATACGAGCAGTACTTC. The encoded protein is CASNRQGAYEQYF.